This TCR beta chain is from a study of cytomegalovirus exposure and HLA in healthy donors. TCRdb keeps only in-frame clones here, not all; method: immunoSEQ multiplex PCR. The repertoire holds more than 60,000 clones, with 96% as singletons. The CDR3 runs to 16 residues. Per germline, CDR1 SNHLY and CDR2 FYNNEI. The V and J ends lost 9 bases and 0 bases respectively, with 18 bases between them. The sequenced sample consisted of PBMCs. The chain links TRBV2 to TRBJ2-4, with D maybe TRBD2 (5 bases). The receptor comes from a woman aged 18-30 years in good health and CMV-seropositive. CDR3 region: CASVARVGLAKNIQYF. CDR3 in DNA: TGTGCCAGTGTGGCGAGGGTGGGTCTAGCCAAAAACATTCAGTACTTC.